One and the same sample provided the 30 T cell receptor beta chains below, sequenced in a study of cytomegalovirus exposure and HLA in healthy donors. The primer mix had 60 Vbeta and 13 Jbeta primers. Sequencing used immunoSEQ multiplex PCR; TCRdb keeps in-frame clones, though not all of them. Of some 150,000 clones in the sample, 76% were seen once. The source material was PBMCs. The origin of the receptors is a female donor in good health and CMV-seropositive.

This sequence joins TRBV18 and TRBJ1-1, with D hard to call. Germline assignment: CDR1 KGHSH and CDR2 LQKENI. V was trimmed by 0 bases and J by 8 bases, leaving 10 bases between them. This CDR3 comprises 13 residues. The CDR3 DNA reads TGTGCCAGCTCACCACCCGGTGACTTCGAAGCTTTCTTT. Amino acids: CASSPPGDFEAFF.

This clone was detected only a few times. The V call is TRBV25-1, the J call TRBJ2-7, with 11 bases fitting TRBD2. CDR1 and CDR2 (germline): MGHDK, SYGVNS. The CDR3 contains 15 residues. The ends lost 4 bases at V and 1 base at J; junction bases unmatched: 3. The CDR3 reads CASSGGTSGSYEQYF. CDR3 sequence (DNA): TGTGCCAGCAGTGGAGGGACTAGCGGATCCTACGAGCAGTACTTC.

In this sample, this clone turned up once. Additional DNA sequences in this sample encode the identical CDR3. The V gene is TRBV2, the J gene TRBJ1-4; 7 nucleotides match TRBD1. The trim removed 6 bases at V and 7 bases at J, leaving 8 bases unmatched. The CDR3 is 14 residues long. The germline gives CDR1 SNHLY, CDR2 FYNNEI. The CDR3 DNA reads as TGTGCCAGCAGACTAACAGGGGCTCTTGAAAAACTGTTTTTT. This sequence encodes CASRLTGALEKLFF.

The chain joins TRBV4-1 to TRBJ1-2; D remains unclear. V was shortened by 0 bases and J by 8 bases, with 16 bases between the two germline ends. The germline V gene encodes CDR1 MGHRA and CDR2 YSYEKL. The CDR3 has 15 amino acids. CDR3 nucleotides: TGCGCCAGCAGCCAAGATTCGGTTGCAGCGAAGGGCTACACCTTC. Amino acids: CASSQDSVAAKGYTF.

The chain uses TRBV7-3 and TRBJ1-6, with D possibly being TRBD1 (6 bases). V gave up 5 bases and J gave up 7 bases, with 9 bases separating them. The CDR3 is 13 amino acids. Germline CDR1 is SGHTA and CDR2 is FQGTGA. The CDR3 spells CASSNGQNSPLHF. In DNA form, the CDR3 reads TGTGCCAGCAGCAACGGACAGAATTCACCCCTCCACTTT.

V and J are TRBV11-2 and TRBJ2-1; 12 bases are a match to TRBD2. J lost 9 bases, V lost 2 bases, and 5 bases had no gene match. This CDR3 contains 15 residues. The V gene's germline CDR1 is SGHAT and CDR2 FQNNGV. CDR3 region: CASSLQLAGGIEQFF. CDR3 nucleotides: TGTGCCAGCAGCTTACAACTAGCGGGAGGAATTGAGCAGTTCTTC.

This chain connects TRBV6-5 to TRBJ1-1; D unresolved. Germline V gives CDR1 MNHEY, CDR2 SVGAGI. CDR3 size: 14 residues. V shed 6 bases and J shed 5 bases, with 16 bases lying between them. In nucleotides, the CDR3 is TGTGCCAGCAGGGAAAGCGGGGATCCTACTGAAGCTTTCTTT. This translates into CASRESGDPTEAFF.

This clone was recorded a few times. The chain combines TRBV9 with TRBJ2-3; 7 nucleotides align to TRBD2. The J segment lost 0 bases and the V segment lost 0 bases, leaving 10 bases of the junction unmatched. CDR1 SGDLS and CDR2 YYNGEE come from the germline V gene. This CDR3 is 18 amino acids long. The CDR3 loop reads CASSVEVGLAASTDTQYF. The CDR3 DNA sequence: TGTGCCAGCAGCGTAGAAGTGGGGCTAGCGGCTAGCACAGATACGCAGTATTTT.

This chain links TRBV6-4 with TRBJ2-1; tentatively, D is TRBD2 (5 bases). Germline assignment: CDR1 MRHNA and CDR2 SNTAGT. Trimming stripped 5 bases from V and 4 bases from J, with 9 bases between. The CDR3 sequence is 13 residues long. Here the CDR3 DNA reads TGTGCCAGCAGTCGGGGAACGTACAATGAGCAGTTCTTC. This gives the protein CASSRGTYNEQFF.

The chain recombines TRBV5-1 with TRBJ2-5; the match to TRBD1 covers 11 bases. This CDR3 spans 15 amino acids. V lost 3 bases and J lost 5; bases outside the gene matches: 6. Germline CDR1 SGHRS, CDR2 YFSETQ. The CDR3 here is CASSYAGTGGETQYF. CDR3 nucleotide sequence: TGCGCCAGCAGCTACGCGGGGACAGGGGGGGAGACCCAGTACTTC.

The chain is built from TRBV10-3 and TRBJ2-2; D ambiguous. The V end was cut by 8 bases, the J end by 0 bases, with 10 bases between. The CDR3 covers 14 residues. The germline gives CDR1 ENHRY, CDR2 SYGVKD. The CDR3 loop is CAIGQVTNTGELFF. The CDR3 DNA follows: TGTGCCATCGGTCAGGTTACGAACACCGGGGAGCTGTTTTTT.

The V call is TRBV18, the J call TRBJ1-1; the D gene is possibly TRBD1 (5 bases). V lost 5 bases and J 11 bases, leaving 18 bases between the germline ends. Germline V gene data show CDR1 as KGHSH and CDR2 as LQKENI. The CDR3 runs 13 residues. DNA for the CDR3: TGTGCCAGCTCATCCCGACAGCTGAGCGATGCTTTCTTT. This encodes CASSSRQLSDAFF.

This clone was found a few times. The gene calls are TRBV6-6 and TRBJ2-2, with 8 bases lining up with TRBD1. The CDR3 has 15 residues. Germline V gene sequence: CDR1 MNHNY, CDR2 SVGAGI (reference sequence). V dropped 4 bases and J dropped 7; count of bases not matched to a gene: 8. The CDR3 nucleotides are TGTGCCAGCAGTTTAGGCAGGGGGCTGGTCGGGGAGCTGTTTTTT. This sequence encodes CASSLGRGLVGELFF.

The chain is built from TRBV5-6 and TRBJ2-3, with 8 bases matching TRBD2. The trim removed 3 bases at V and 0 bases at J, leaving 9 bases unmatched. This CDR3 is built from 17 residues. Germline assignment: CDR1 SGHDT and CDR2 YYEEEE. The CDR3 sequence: CASSSLAGTTSTDTQYF. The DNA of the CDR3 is TGTGCCAGCAGCTCTTTAGCGGGAACCACTAGCACAGATACGCAGTATTTT.

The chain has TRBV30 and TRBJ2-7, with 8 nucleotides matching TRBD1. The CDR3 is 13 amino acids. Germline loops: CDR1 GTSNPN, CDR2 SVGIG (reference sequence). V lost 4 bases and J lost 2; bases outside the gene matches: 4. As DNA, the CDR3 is TGTGCCTGGAACAGGGGGACCGCCTACGAGCAGTACTTC. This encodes CAWNRGTAYEQYF.

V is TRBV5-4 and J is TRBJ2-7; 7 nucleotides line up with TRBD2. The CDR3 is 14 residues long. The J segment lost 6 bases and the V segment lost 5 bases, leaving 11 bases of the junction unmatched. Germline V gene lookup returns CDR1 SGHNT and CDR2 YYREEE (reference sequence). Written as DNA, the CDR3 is TGTGCCAGCAGAGTGCCGGGACCGGGGGGCGAGCAGTACTTC. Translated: CASRVPGPGGEQYF. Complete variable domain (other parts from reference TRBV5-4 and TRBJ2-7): ETGVTQSPTHLIKTRGQQVTLRCSSQSGHNTVSWYQQALGQGPQFIFQYYREEENGRGNFPPRFSGLQFPNYSSELNVNALELDDSALYLCASRVPGPGGEQYFGPGTRLTVT.

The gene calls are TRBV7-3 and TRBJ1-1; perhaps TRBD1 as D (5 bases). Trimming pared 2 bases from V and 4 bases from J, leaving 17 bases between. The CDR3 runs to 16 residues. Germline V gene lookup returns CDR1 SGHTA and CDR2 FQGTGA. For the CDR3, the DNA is TGTGCCAGCAGCTTAGGTCCAATTGGGGGGGGCACTGAAGCTTTCTTT. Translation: CASSLGPIGGGTEAFF.

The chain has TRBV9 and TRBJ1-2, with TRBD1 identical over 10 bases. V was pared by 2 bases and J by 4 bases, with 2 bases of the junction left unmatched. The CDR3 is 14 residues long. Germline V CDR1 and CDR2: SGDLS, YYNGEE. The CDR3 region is CASSVRDRGYGYTF. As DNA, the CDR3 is TGTGCCAGCAGCGTCCGGGACAGGGGCTATGGCTACACCTTC. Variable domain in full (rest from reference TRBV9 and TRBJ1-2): DSGVTQTPKHLITATGQRVTLRCSPRSGDLSVYWYQQSLDQGLQFLIQYYNGEERAKGNILERFSAQQFPDLHSELNLSSLELGDSALYFCASSVRDRGYGYTFGSGTRLTVV.

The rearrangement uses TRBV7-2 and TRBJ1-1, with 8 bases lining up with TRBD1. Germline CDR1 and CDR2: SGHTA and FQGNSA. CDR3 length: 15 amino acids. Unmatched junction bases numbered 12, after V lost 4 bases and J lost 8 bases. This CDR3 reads CASSSTPDRVREAFF. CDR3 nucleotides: TGTGCCAGCAGCTCCACCCCGGACAGGGTGAGAGAAGCTTTCTTT.

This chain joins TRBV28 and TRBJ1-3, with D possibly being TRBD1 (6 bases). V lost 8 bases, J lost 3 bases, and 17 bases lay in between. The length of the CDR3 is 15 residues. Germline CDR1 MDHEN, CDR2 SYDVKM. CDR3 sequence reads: CASFSLDSLGNTIYF. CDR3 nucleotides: TGTGCCAGCTTTTCATTGGACAGCCTTGGAAACACCATATATTTT. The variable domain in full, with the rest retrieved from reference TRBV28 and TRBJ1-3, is DVKVTQSSRYLVKRTGEKVFLECVQDMDHENMFWYRQDPGLGLRLIYFSYDVKMKEKGDIPEGYSVSREKKERFSLILESASTNQTSMYLCASFSLDSLGNTIYFGEGSWLTVV.

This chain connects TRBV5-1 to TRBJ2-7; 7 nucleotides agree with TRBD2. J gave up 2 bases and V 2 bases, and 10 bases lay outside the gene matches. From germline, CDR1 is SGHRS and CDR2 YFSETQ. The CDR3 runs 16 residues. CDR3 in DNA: TGCGCCAGCAGCTTTGCTAGCGGAACTACCGCCTACGAGCAGTACTTC. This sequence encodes CASSFASGTTAYEQYF.

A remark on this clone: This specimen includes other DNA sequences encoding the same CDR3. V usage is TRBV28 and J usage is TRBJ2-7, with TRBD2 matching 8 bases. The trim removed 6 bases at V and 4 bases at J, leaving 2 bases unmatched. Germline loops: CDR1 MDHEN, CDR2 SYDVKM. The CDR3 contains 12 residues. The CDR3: CASSPSGYEQYF. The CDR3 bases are TGTGCCAGCAGCCCTAGCGGGTACGAGCAGTACTTC.

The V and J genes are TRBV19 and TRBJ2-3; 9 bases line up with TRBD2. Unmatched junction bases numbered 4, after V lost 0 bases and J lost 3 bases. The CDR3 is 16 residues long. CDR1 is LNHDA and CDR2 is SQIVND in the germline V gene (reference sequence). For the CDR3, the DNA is TGTGCCAGTAGTATAGATAGCGGGAGAGGGACAGATACGCAGTATTTT. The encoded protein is CASSIDSGRGTDTQYF.

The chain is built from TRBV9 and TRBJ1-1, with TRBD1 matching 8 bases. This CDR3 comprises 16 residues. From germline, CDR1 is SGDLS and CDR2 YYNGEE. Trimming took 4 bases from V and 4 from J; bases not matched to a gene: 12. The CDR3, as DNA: TGTGCCAGCAGCTCAGGGACAGGTATAATTTCCACTGAAGCTTTCTTT. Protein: CASSSGTGIISTEAFF.

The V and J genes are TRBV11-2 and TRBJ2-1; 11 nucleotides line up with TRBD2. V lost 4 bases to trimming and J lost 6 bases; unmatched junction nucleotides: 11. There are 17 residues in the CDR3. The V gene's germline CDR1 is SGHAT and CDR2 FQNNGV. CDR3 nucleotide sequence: TGTGCCAGCAGCTCCTCCCTCCTAGCGGGAGGCGTCAATGAGCAGTTCTTC. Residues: CASSSSLLAGGVNEQFF.

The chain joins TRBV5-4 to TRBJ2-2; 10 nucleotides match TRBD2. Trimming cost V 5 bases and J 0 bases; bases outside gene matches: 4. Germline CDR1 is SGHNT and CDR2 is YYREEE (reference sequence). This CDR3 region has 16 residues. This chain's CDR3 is CASRAGGPANTGELFF. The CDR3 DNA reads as TGTGCCAGCAGAGCGGGAGGGCCCGCGAACACCGGGGAGCTGTTTTTT.

The CDR3 DNA reads TGTGCCAGTAGTATAGCCCCTCCGGGAGGGCGGGAGACCCAGTACTTC. This gives the protein CASSIAPPGGRETQYF. The rearrangement uses TRBV19 and TRBJ2-5; TRBD2 matches 8 bases. The CDR3 runs 16 residues. Trimming at V came to 1 base and at J to 5 bases, leaving 9 bases not matched to a gene. The germline CDR1 and CDR2 sequences are LNHDA and SQIVND (reference sequence).

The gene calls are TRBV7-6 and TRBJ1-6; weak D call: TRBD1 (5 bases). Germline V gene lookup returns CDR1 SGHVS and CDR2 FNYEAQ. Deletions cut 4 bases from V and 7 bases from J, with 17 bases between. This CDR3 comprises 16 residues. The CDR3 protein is CASSSLRGTENSPLHF. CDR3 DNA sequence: TGTGCCAGCAGCTCCCTAAGGGGAACGGAGAATTCACCCCTCCACTTT.

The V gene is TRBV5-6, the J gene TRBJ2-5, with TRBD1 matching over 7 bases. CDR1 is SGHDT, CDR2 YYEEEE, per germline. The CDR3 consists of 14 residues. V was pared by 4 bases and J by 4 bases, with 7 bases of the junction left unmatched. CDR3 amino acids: CASSPDRAGETQYF. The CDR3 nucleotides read TGTGCCAGCAGCCCAGACAGGGCGGGAGAGACCCAGTACTTC.

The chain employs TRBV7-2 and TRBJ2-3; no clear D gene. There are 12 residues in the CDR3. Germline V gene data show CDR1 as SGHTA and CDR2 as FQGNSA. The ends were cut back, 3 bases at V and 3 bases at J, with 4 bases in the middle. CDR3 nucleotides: TGTGCCAGCAGCTTTTTAACAGATACGCAGTATTTT. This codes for CASSFLTDTQYF.